These 19 T cell receptor beta chains were sequenced from one sample in a study of TIL therapy for anti-PD-1-resistant metastatic lung cancer. Sequencing used immunoSEQ v3. The table came from immunoSEQ multiplex PCR; TCRdb's copy has only in-frame clones and leaves some out. This table has 55,000 or so clones, approximately 80% appearing once. The sample's time point: pre-treatment sample, taken before nivolumab and TIL therapy. The input for sequencing was blood, taken at baseline. The receptors originated from a person aged 25-79 years with non-small cell lung cancer.

The CDR3: CASSMDRGVNQPQHF. CDR3 DNA sequence: TGTGCCAGCTCTATGGACAGGGGAGTGAATCAGCCCCAGCATTTT. This chain uses TRBV18 with TRBJ1-5; 9 nucleotides match TRBD1. CDR1 KGHSH and CDR2 LQKENI come from the germline V gene. J was trimmed by 4 bases and V by 6 bases; bases with no gene match: 7. CDR3 length equals 15 residues. Drawing the rest from reference TRBV18 and TRBJ1-5, the complete variable domain is NAGVMQNPRHLVRRRGQEARLRCSPMKGHSHVYWYRQLPEEGLKFMVYLQKENIIDESGMPKERFSAEFPKEGPSILRIQQVVRGDSAAYFCASSMDRGVNQPQHFGDGTRLSIL.

The chain couples TRBV30 to TRBJ2-5; no clear D gene. This CDR3 has 11 amino acids. V dropped 3 bases and J dropped 5 bases, with 7 bases sitting between them. Germline V CDR1 and CDR2: GTSNPN, SVGIG (reference sequence). The CDR3 loop is CAWSGLETQYF. In DNA, the CDR3 is TGTGCCTGGAGCGGGTTGGAGACCCAGTACTTC.

The V call is TRBV19, the J call TRBJ1-3; D gene ambiguous. The germline CDR1 and CDR2 sequences are LNHDA and SQIVND (reference sequence). The CDR3 contains 17 residues. V dropped 3 bases and J dropped 0 bases, with 15 bases sitting between them. The CDR3 sequence is CASSIPGDPLSGNTIYF. The CDR3 bases are TGTGCCAGTAGTATTCCGGGAGACCCACTCTCTGGAAACACCATATATTTT.

This sequence joins TRBV19 and TRBJ2-7; TRBD1 matches 9 bases. The CDR3 is 13 amino acids. Trimming took 4 bases from V and 5 from J; bases not matched to a gene: 3. Looked up from germline, CDR1 is LNHDA and CDR2 is SQIVND (reference sequence). CDR3 sequence: CASSRDRADEQYF. DNA of the CDR3: TGTGCCAGTAGTAGGGACAGGGCCGACGAGCAGTACTTC.

V gene TRBV27 combines with J gene TRBJ2-1; the match to TRBD2 covers 10 bases. The CDR3 is 16 amino acids. The germline V gene encodes CDR1 MNHEY and CDR2 SMNVEV (reference sequence). J gave up 2 bases and V 4 bases, and 5 bases lay outside the gene matches. The CDR3 loop reads CASSSPSGRAYNEQFF. Here the CDR3 DNA reads TGTGCCAGCAGTTCCCCGAGCGGGAGGGCCTACAATGAGCAGTTCTTC.

The gene calls are TRBV7-2 and TRBJ1-6; TRBD1 matches at 7 bases. V dropped 4 bases and J dropped 5; count of bases not matched to a gene: 17. The CDR3 runs 19 residues. Germline values: CDR1 SGHTA, CDR2 FQGNSA. The CDR3 sequence: CASSSLLQGNRVNNSPLHF. CDR3 in DNA: TGTGCCAGCAGCTCCTTACTACAGGGGAATAGGGTAAATAATTCACCCCTCCACTTT.

The V and J genes are TRBV18 and TRBJ1-4; D gene unclear. CDR3 length equals 14 residues. The V end lost 1 base, the J end lost 4 bases, and 7 bases lay between the germline ends. CDR1 and CDR2 from the germline V gene are KGHSH and LQKENI. The CDR3 spells CASSPRANNEKLFF. The CDR3 bases are TGTGCCAGCTCACCACGGGCTAATAATGAAAAACTGTTTTTT.

As concerns this clone: A read error may account for a junction end that differs from germline. The gene calls are TRBV20-1 and TRBJ1-6; 7 bases match TRBD1. The germline V gene encodes CDR1 DFQATT and CDR2 SNEGSKA (reference sequence). The CDR3 is 14 residues long. The CDR3 here is CSASKGQYISPLHF. Written as DNA, the CDR3 is TGCAGTGCTAGTAAGGGACAGTATATTTCACCCCTCCACTTT.

V is TRBV19 and J is TRBJ2-5; a weak D match, TRBD1 (5 bases). V was cut by 3 bases and J by 4 bases, with 6 bases left in between. This CDR3 is 12 amino acids long. Germline V CDR1 and CDR2: LNHDA, SQIVND (reference sequence). Written as DNA, the CDR3 is TGTGCCAGTAGTATGCAGGGAGAGACCCAGTACTTC. It yields the protein CASSMQGETQYF.

The J gene is TRBJ2-7, the V gene TRBV27, with D possibly matching TRBD1 (5 bases). Germline V gives CDR1 MNHEY, CDR2 SMNVEV (reference sequence). CDR3 length: 13 amino acids. V was clipped by 2 bases and J by 2 bases, with 7 bases between them. CDR3 residues: CASSLTGPYEQYF. CDR3 coding DNA: TGTGCCAGCAGTTTAACAGGACCCTACGAGCAGTACTTC.

The chain couples TRBV5-6 to TRBJ2-7; D call uncertain. The V end lost 1 base, the J end lost 0 bases, and 11 bases lay between the germline ends. The CDR3 spans 15 residues. CDR1 and CDR2 (germline): SGHDT, YYEEEE. As DNA, the CDR3 is TGTGCCAGCAGCTTGCTGACATATAGCTCCTACGAGCAGTACTTC. This translates into CASSLLTYSSYEQYF.

The J gene is TRBJ2-3, the V gene TRBV18; unclear D gene. The germline gives CDR1 KGHSH, CDR2 LQKENI. The CDR3 is 12 amino acids. The V end lost 4 bases, the J end lost 8 bases, and 10 bases lay between the germline ends. The CDR3 protein is CASSLERGTQYF. For the CDR3, the DNA is TGTGCCAGCTCACTTGAGCGAGGTACGCAGTATTTT.

The rearrangement links TRBV30 to TRBJ2-1; possible D gene TRBD1, 5 bases. The CDR3 runs to 16 residues. V lost 0 bases and J lost 0, with 12 bases in between. From germline, CDR1 is GTSNPN and CDR2 SVGIG (reference sequence). CDR3 in amino acids: CAWSVIGASSYNEQFF. As DNA, the CDR3 is TGTGCCTGGAGTGTAATTGGGGCCAGCTCCTACAATGAGCAGTTCTTC.

This clone was found once. The chain recombines TRBV11-3 with TRBJ2-7; tentatively, D is TRBD2 (5 bases). The V and J ends lost 5 bases and 5 bases respectively, with 13 bases between them. The CDR3 sequence is 13 residues long. In germline, CDR1 is SGHNT, CDR2 YENEEA. In DNA, the CDR3 is TGTGCCAGCAGCCGACTACGCGGTCACGAGCAGTACTTC. This codes for CASSRLRGHEQYF. The variable domain in full, with the rest retrieved from reference TRBV11-3 and TRBJ2-7, is EAGVVQSPRYKIIEKKQPVAFWCNPISGHNTLYWYLQNLGQGPELLIRYENEEAVDDSQLPKDRFSAERLKGVDSTLKIQPAELGDSAVYLCASSRLRGHEQYFGPGTRLTVT.

V is TRBV7-9 and J is TRBJ1-1; D unclear. Looked up from germline, CDR1 is SEHNR and CDR2 is FQNEAQ (reference sequence). The V end lost 5 bases, the J end lost 3 bases, and 13 bases lay between the germline ends. The length of the CDR3 is 14 residues. In DNA form, the CDR3 reads TGTGCCAGCAGCCATCCTTTTAGGGACACTGAAGCTTTCTTT. Translated, it gives CASSHPFRDTEAFF.

This clone turned up a few times. The same CDR3 arises from other DNA sequences in this sample as well. The chain joins TRBV6-5 to TRBJ1-3; D ambiguous. The CDR3 has 13 amino acids. From germline, CDR1 is MNHEY and CDR2 SVGAGI. V lost 2 bases and J 2 bases, leaving 4 bases between the germline ends. Written as DNA, the CDR3 is TGTGCCAGCAGTTACCAGCCTGGAAACACCATATATTTT. Amino acids: CASSYQPGNTIYF.

The chain carries TRBV28 and TRBJ2-1, with D possibly matching TRBD1 (5 bases). Trimming removed 4 bases at V and 7 bases at J, with 17 bases between. Germline loops: CDR1 MDHEN, CDR2 SYDVKM. This CDR3 region has 15 residues. DNA for the CDR3: TGTGCCAGCAGTTCGGCTGGGGCAGGGATGAATGAGCAGTTCTTC. Residues: CASSSAGAGMNEQFF. The whole variable domain, filled in from reference TRBV28 and TRBJ2-1, reads DVKVTQSSRYLVKRTGEKVFLECVQDMDHENMFWYRQDPGLGLRLIYFSYDVKMKEKGDIPEGYSVSREKKERFSLILESASTNQTSMYLCASSSAGAGMNEQFFGPGTRLTVL.

The chain links TRBV2 to TRBJ1-4; tentative D call: TRBD1 (5 bases). The germline V gene has CDR1 SNHLY and CDR2 FYNNEI. V lost 2 bases and J lost 4, with 14 bases in between. This CDR3 comprises 16 residues. The CDR3 loop reads CASSEWAGKYNEKLFF. DNA for the CDR3: TGTGCCAGCAGTGAATGGGCAGGGAAATATAATGAAAAACTGTTTTTT.

The V gene is TRBV7-9, the J gene TRBJ2-1, with a tentative D call TRBD2 (6 bases). Trimming cost V 1 base and J 2 bases, with 12 bases left between them. The CDR3 sequence is 16 residues long. From germline, CDR1 is SEHNR and CDR2 FQNEAQ (reference sequence). The CDR3 here is CASSLGGVTAYNEQFF. CDR3 coding DNA: TGTGCCAGCAGCTTAGGGGGGGTCACAGCCTACAATGAGCAGTTCTTC. Drawing the rest from reference TRBV7-9 and TRBJ2-1, the complete variable domain is DTGVSQNPRHKITKRGQNVTFRCDPISEHNRLYWYRQTLGQGPEFLTYFQNEAQLEKSRLLSDRFSAERPKGSFSTLEIQRTEQGDSAMYLCASSLGGVTAYNEQFFGPGTRLTVL.